A single sample gave rise to the 2 T cell receptor beta chains below, sequenced in a study of a mutant IDH1 vaccine in newly diagnosed glioma. Only in-frame clones appear in the TCRdb table, and some are missing; sequencing was by immunoSEQ multiplex PCR. The sample includes 30,000 to 40,000 clones, around 84% of them seen just once. These receptors' targets are unknown. Time point described: week 35, safety follow-up. Vaccine doses each comprised 300 ug of mutant IDH1 20-mer peptide, with topical imiquimod. This specimen was PBMCs, taken from a glioma patient whose treatment included an IDH1 peptide vaccine. Every receptor here comes from a woman in her late teens or twenties with glioma.

This chain joins TRBV6-1 and TRBJ1-2; no firm D call. The CDR3 covers 15 residues. CDR1 MNHNS and CDR2 SASEGT come from the germline V gene. The ends were cut back, 2 bases at V and 2 bases at J, with 12 bases in the middle. The CDR3 region is CASSENHLANYGYTF. CDR3 bases: TGTGCCAGCAGTGAAAATCATTTAGCCAACTATGGCTACACCTTC.

V is TRBV27 and J is TRBJ2-7; the match to TRBD1 covers 8 bases. Germline V lookup: CDR1 MNHEY, CDR2 SMNVEV (reference sequence). The CDR3 runs to 14 residues. V was pared by 5 bases and J by 4 bases, with 7 bases of the junction left unmatched. DNA of the CDR3: TGTGCCAGCAGTGCCGGACAGGGATCGTACGAGCAGTACTTC. The encoded protein is CASSAGQGSYEQYF.